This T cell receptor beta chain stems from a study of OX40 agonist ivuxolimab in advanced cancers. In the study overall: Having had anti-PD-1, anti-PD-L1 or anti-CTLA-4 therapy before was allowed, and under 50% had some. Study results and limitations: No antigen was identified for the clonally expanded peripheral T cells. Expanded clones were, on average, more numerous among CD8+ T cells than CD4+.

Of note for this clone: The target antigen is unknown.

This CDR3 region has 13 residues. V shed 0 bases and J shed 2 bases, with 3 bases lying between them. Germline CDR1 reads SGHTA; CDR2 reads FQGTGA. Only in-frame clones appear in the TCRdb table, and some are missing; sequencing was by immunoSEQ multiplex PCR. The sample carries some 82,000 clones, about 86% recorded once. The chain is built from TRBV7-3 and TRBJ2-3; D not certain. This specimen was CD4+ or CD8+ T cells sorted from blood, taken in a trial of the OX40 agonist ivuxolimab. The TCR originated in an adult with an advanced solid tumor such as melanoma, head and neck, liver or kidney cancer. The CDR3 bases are TGTGCCAGCAGCTTAACCCACACAGATACGCAGTATTTT. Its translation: CASSLTHTDTQYF.